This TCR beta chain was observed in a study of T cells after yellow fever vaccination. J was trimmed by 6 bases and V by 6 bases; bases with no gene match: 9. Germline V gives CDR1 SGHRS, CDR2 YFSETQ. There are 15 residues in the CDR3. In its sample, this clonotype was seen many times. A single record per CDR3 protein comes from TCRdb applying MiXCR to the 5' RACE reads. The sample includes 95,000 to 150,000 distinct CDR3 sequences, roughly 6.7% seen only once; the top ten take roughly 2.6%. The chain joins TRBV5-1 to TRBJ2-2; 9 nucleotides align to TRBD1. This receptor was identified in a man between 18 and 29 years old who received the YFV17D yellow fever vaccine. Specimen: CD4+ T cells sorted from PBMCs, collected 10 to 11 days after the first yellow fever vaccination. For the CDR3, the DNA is TGCGCCAGCAACCTGGACAGGGGCGCGGCCGGGGAGCTGTTTTTT. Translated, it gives CASNLDRGAAGELFF.